These 28 T cell receptor beta chains were all obtained from the same sample, sequenced in a study of blood T cell repertoires in COVID-19 (TCRdb year 2020). Libraries were built with the immunoSEQ multiplex PCR assay. TCRdb's version of the immuneACCESS table is confined to in-frame rearrangements and falls short of the full clone set. An unresolved V gene accounts for under half of the shortfall where checked; the remainder is of unknown origin. For this sample there are about 480,000 clones; approximately 88% appear just once. Roughly 1.9% of the sample belongs to the ten largest clones. Sequencing was done on a sample of PBMCs or T cells enriched from blood (not recorded which). The receptors here all came from a woman between 40 and 55 years old who had recovered from COVID-19.

About this clone: The junction does not match germline at one end; this may be a read error. The chain joins TRBV4-3 to TRBJ1-4; unclear D gene. There are 12 residues in the CDR3. The germline CDR1 and CDR2 sequences are LGHNA and YSLEER. CDR3 DNA: TGCGCCAGCAGCCAATCTAAAGAAAAACTGTTTTTT. As protein: CASSQSKEKLFF.

This rearrangement joins TRBV5-1 to TRBJ2-1; TRBD1 might be the D (6 bases). The CDR3 runs to 17 residues. V lost 5 bases, J lost 1 base, and 19 bases lay in between. Germline CDR1 SGHRS, CDR2 YFSETQ. Here the CDR3 DNA reads TGCGCCAGCAGACTCGCCAGGGGCGTAGAATCCTACAATGAGCAGTTCTTC. This sequence encodes CASRLARGVESYNEQFF.

The DNA of the CDR3 is TGTGCCAGCAGTTATGGAATTCGAGACAGTGTGAACACTGAAGCTTTCTTT. Encoded protein: CASSYGIRDSVNTEAFF. This chain connects TRBV6-2 or TRBV6-3 to TRBJ1-1, with D tentatively TRBD1 (5 bases). Looked up from germline, CDR1 is MNHEY and CDR2 is SVGEGT. Trimming removed 3 bases at V and 0 bases at J, with 17 bases between. The CDR3 extends over 17 amino acids.

The chain is built from TRBV27 and TRBJ2-3, with TRBD2 as a possible D gene (5 bases). V lost 5 bases to trimming and J lost 2 bases, with 17 bases between them. The CDR3 runs to 16 residues. The V gene's germline CDR1 is MNHEY and CDR2 SMNVEV (reference sequence). The CDR3 here is CASSPSGGSYTDTQYF. CDR3 bases: TGTGCCAGCAGTCCCAGTGGCGGGTCATACACAGATACGCAGTATTTT.

The V and J genes are TRBV7-9 and TRBJ1-1; D ambiguous. From germline, CDR1 is SEHNR and CDR2 FQNEAQ (reference sequence). The CDR3 totals 14 residues. V shed 6 bases and J shed 2 bases, with 13 bases lying between them. As DNA, the CDR3 is TGTGCCAGCAGTTATATAACAGTTAACACTGAAGCTTTCTTT. It specifies CASSYITVNTEAFF.

The genes are TRBV12-3 or TRBV12-4 and TRBJ1-1; 7 bases line up with TRBD1. After removal of 6 bases from V and 3 bases from J, the junction contained 4 bases not matched to a gene. The CDR3 has 13 amino acids. The CDR3 sequence is CASSPDRHTEAFF. CDR3 nucleotide sequence: TGTGCCAGCAGCCCGGACAGGCACACTGAAGCTTTCTTT.

The V call is TRBV5-8, the J call TRBJ1-2; tentatively, D is TRBD1 (6 bases). Trimming left V 6 bases short and J 6 bases short, with 15 bases between. CDR3 length: 13 amino acids. CDR1 and CDR2 from the germline V gene are SGHTS and YDEGEE. The CDR3, as DNA: TGTGCCAGCACCCTAGGGGGGGCCAATGGCTACACCTTC. Residues: CASTLGGANGYTF.

The rearrangement joins TRBV2 to TRBJ2-1; D possibly corresponds to TRBD2 (6 bases). Deletions cut 6 bases from V and 0 bases from J, with 12 bases between. This CDR3 region has 15 residues. Germline V gives CDR1 SNHLY, CDR2 FYNNEI. DNA for the CDR3: TGTGCCAGCAGCCCGGACGGGGGCTCCTACAATGAGCAGTTCTTC. It yields the protein CASSPDGGSYNEQFF.

This CDR3 is CASSVATGGKQGSEKLFF. As DNA, the CDR3 is TGTGCCAGCAGCGTAGCTACAGGGGGGAAACAGGGGAGTGAAAAACTGTTTTTT. The rearrangement joins TRBV9 to TRBJ1-4; 8 bases are shared with TRBD1. CDR1 is SGDLS, CDR2 YYNGEE, per germline. The CDR3 has 18 amino acids. The ends lost 0 bases at V and 7 bases at J; junction bases unmatched: 14.

V gene TRBV6-1 combines with J gene TRBJ2-7; D call uncertain. This CDR3 has 17 amino acids. CDR1 is MNHNS and CDR2 is SASEGT in the germline V gene. Trimming took off 0 bases at V and 3 bases at J, with 18 bases between the two ends. In DNA form, the CDR3 reads TGTGCCAGCAGTGAAGCGCTTCTTCCGCTCCCCGGCTACGAGCAGTACTTC. Translating gives CASSEALLPLPGYEQYF.

In the case of this clone: Other DNA sequences in this sample translate to the same CDR3. The CDR3: CASSLTGSSYEQYF. The CDR3 coding sequence is TGTGCCAGCAGCCTGACAGGGTCCTCCTACGAGCAGTACTTC. The chain employs TRBV7-2 and TRBJ2-7; 7 positions match TRBD1. The CDR3 has 14 amino acids. CDR1 and CDR2 from the germline V gene are SGHTA and FQGNSA. The V and J ends lost 5 bases and 0 bases, in that order; junction bases with no gene match: 4. Full variable domain (remainder filled in from reference TRBV7-2 and TRBJ2-7): GAGVSQSPSNKVTEKGKDVELRCDPISGHTALYWYRQSLGQGLEFLIYFQGNSAPDKSGLPSDRFSAERTGGSVSTLTIQRTQQEDSAVYLCASSLTGSSYEQYFGPGTRLTVT.

This rearrangement joins TRBV19 to TRBJ2-1, with 7 bases fitting TRBD2. Germline CDR1 is LNHDA and CDR2 is SQIVND (reference sequence). This CDR3 comprises 13 residues. The junction had 4 bases not matched to a gene; V was cut back by 5 bases and J by 6 bases. For the CDR3, the DNA is TGTGCCAGTAGTCCCTCTAGCGGCAATGAGCAGTTCTTC. Its translation is CASSPSSGNEQFF.

The chain has TRBV4-3 and TRBJ1-3; D remains ambiguous. Germline CDR1 and CDR2: LGHNA and YSLEER. This CDR3 is 15 amino acids long. Trimming pared 1 base from V and 0 bases from J, leaving 7 bases between. In DNA form, the CDR3 reads TGCGCCAGCAGCCAAGGGCTCAACTCTGGAAACACCATATATTTT. Translation gives CASSQGLNSGNTIYF.

This chain links TRBV7-2 with TRBJ2-4; D perhaps matches TRBD2 (5 bases). This CDR3 has 16 residues. V lost 0 bases and J 3 bases, leaving 12 bases between the germline ends. Germline CDR1 is SGHTA and CDR2 is FQGNSA. CDR3 sequence: CASSLATGSGKNIQYF. The CDR3 DNA follows: TGTGCCAGCAGCTTAGCTACGGGGTCAGGCAAAAACATTCAGTACTTC.

The chain is built from TRBV18 and TRBJ1-1, with 7 positions matching TRBD1. V shed 1 base and J 9 bases; nucleotides not matched to a gene: 11. The CDR3 covers 15 residues. Germline V gene sequence: CDR1 KGHSH, CDR2 LQKENI. The CDR3 DNA follows: TGTGCCAGCTCACCACAACGGGCGGAGGGGGCGAAAGCTTTCTTT. Its protein product is CASSPQRAEGAKAFF.

This chain joins TRBV11-3 and TRBJ1-1; 8 nucleotides agree with TRBD1. CDR1 is SGHNT and CDR2 is YENEEA in the germline V gene. Germline trimming cut 3 bases from V and 4 bases from J; bases unmatched to any gene: 4. The CDR3 is made up of 14 amino acids. Written as DNA, the CDR3 is TGTGCCAGCAGCTTCAGGGGGCCGAGCACTGAAGCTTTCTTT. As protein: CASSFRGPSTEAFF.

The chain uses TRBV19 and TRBJ2-3; D ambiguous. CDR1 LNHDA and CDR2 SQIVND come from the germline V gene (reference sequence). There are 14 residues in the CDR3. The V gene lost 4 bases and the J gene lost 3 bases, with 11 bases spanning the gap. This CDR3 reads CASSSDLWTDTQYF. CDR3 in DNA: TGTGCCAGTAGTAGCGATCTATGGACAGATACGCAGTATTTT.

The chain links TRBV7-9 to TRBJ2-1; 11 bases are a match to TRBD2. The germline V gene encodes CDR1 SEHNR and CDR2 FQNEAQ (reference sequence). CDR3 size: 17 residues. V shed 5 bases and J 8 bases; nucleotides not matched to a gene: 14. This chain's CDR3 is CASSQPQLAGDGDEQFF. The CDR3 nucleotides read TGTGCCAGCAGCCAACCTCAACTAGCGGGAGATGGCGATGAGCAGTTCTTC.

The rearrangement joins TRBV30 to TRBJ1-3, with D maybe TRBD1 (5 bases). The CDR3 totals 14 residues. Per germline, CDR1 GTSNPN and CDR2 SVGIG (reference sequence). The V gene lost 1 base and the J gene lost 2 bases, with 9 bases spanning the gap. The CDR3 region has the DNA TGTGCCTGGAGTGACCCAGGGACTGGAAACACCATATATTTT. It yields the protein CAWSDPGTGNTIYF.

The V call is TRBV19, the J call TRBJ1-6; D gene ambiguous. This CDR3 has 13 amino acids. Germline V gene sequence: CDR1 LNHDA, CDR2 SQIVND (reference sequence). Trimming left V 5 bases short and J 9 bases short, with 11 bases between. CDR3 nucleotide sequence: TGTGCCAGTAGTGGAAGAGGGTCTTCACCCCTCCACTTT. Its protein is CASSGRGSSPLHF.

V usage is TRBV21-1 and J usage is TRBJ1-2; TRBD1, as called in the table, went unchecked against the DNA. TRBV21-1 is described as a pseudogene. The CDR3 length is 19 residues. CDR3 DNA: TGTGCCAGCAGCAAATCAGTCGGTGGTGGCCAGGCCCTTTGGTATGGCTACACCTTC. Its protein is CASSKSVGGGQALWYGYTF.

This clone is a singleton in its sample. The J gene is TRBJ1-2, the V gene TRBV12-3 or TRBV12-4; the D gene is possibly TRBD1 (5 bases). Trimming removed 3 bases from V and 2 bases from J, with 7 bases in between. This CDR3 has 13 amino acids. CDR3 in DNA: TGTGCCAGCAGTTTGCAGGGCAACTATGGCTACACCTTC. This gives the protein CASSLQGNYGYTF.

The chain uses TRBV3-1 (or the pseudogene TRBV3-2) and TRBJ2-7, with 9 bases that match TRBD2. The CDR3 consists of 15 residues. Losses at the gene ends were 1 base for V and 3 bases for J; bases not matched to a gene: 4. CDR1 is LGHDT and CDR2 is YNNKEL in the germline V gene (reference sequence). CDR3 coding DNA: TGTGCCAGCAGCCAAGTTAGCGGGAGCCTCTACGAGCAGTACTTC. This sequence encodes CASSQVSGSLYEQYF.

V and J are TRBV2 and TRBJ1-5; D is possibly TRBD1 (5 bases). Germline assignment: CDR1 SNHLY and CDR2 FYNNEI. V gave up 6 bases and J gave up 6 bases, with 12 bases separating them. The CDR3 totals 13 residues. CDR3 amino acids: CASRPNQGQPQHF. The CDR3 region has the DNA TGTGCCAGCAGACCCAACCAGGGTCAGCCCCAGCATTTT.

The V and J genes are TRBV3-1 (or the pseudogene TRBV3-2) and TRBJ2-7, with TRBD2 identical over 9 bases. The germline gives CDR1 LGHDT, CDR2 YNNKEL (reference sequence). V was clipped by 0 bases and J by 12 bases; unmatched bases: 9. This CDR3 comprises 14 residues. The DNA of the CDR3 is TGTGCCAGCAGCCAAGATCTCAATAGCGGGAGAACGTACTTC. The encoded protein is CASSQDLNSGRTYF.

The chain joins TRBV6-2 or TRBV6-3 to TRBJ1-2, with D perhaps TRBD1 (6 bases). This CDR3 has 16 amino acids. The germline V gene has CDR1 MNHEY and CDR2 SVGEGT. Deletions cut 5 bases from V and 0 bases from J, with 16 bases between. CDR3 DNA: TGTGCCAGCAGTGGGAAAGCCGGACAGCCTAACTATGGCTACACCTTC. Its protein is CASSGKAGQPNYGYTF.

Comment on this clone: Other DNA variants within this sample encode the same CDR3. J is TRBJ1-4 and V is TRBV29-1; 8 bases line up with TRBD1. CDR3 length: 14 residues. Per germline, CDR1 SQVTM and CDR2 ANQGSEA. With 0 bases clipped from V and 5 bases from J, the junction kept 2 bases outside the gene matches. The CDR3 nucleotides are TGCAGCGTTGAAGACACAGGGGGAAATGAAAAACTGTTTTTT. Translating it yields CSVEDTGGNEKLFF.

The V call is TRBV5-4, the J call TRBJ1-1; the D is unclear. Germline CDR1 SGHNT, CDR2 YYREEE (reference sequence). Trimming took 3 bases from V and 3 from J, leaving 12 bases between them. The CDR3 spans 14 residues. CDR3 DNA: TGTGCCAGCAGCTACTATAAAGGCCACACTGAAGCTTTCTTT. Translation: CASSYYKGHTEAFF.